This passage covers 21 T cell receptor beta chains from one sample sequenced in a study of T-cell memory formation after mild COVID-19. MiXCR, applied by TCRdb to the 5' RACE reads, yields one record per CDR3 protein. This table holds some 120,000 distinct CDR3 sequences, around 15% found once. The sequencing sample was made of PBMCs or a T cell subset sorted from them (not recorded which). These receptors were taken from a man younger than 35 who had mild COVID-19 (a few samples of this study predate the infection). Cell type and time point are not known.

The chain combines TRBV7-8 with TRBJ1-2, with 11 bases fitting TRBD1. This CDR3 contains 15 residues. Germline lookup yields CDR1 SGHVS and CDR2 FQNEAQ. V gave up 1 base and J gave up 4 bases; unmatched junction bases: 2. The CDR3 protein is CASSLGDRGTYGYTF. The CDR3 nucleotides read TGTGCCAGCAGCTTAGGGGACAGGGGGACCTATGGCTACACCTTC. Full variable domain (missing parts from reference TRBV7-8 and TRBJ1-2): GAGVSQSPRYKVAKRGQDVALRCDPISGHVSLFWYQQALGQGPEFLTYFQNEAQLDKSGLPSDRFFAERPEGSVSTLKIQRTQQEDSAVYLCASSLGDRGTYGYTFGSGTRLTVV.

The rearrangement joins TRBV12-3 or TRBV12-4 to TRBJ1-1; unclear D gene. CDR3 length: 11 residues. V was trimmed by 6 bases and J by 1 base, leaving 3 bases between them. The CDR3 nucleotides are TGTGCCAGCAGGACGAACACTGAAGCTTTCTTT. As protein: CASRTNTEAFF.

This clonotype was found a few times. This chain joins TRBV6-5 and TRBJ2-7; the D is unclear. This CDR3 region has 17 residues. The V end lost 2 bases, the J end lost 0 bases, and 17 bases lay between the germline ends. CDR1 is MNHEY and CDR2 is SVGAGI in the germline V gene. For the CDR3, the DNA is TGTGCCAGCAGTTACCGACTGCGAGGCGGTACCTCCTACGAGCAGTACTTC. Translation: CASSYRLRGGTSYEQYF.

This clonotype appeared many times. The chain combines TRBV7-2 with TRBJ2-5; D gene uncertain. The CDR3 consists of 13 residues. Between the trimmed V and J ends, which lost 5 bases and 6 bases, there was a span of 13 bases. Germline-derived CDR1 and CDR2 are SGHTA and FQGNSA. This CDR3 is CASSQDPKQTQYF. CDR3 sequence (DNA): TGTGCCAGCAGCCAGGACCCTAAGCAGACCCAGTACTTC.

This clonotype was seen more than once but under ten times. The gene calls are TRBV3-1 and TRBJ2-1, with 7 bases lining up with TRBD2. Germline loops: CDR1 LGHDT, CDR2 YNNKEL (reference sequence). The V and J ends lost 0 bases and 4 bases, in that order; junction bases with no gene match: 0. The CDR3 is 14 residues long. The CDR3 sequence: CASSQEGGYNEQFF. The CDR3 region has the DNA TGTGCCAGCAGCCAAGAGGGGGGGTACAATGAGCAGTTCTTC.

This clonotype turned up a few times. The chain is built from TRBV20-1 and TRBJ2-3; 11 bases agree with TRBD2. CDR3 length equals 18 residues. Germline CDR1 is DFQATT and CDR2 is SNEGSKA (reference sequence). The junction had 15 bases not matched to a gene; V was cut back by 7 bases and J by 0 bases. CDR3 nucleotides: TGCAGTGTAGTGCGTGAGCTAGCGGGGGGATCTAGCACAGATACGCAGTATTTT. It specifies CSVVRELAGGSSTDTQYF.

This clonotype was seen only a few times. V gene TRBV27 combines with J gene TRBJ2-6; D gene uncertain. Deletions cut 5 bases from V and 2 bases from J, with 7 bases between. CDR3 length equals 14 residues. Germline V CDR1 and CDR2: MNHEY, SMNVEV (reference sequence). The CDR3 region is CASSAPPGANVLTF. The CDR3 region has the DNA TGTGCCAGCAGTGCCCCCCCTGGGGCCAACGTCCTGACTTTC.

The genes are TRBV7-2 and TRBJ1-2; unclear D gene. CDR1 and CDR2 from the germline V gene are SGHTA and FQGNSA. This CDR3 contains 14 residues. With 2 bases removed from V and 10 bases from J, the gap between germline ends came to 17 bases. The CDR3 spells CASSLFESGPTYTF. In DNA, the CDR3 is TGTGCCAGCAGCTTATTCGAATCGGGTCCTACCTACACCTTC.

The CDR3 loop is CASGGGPSSGNTIYF. The CDR3 coding sequence is TGCGCCAGCGGTGGAGGGCCGAGCTCTGGAAACACCATATATTTT. The rearrangement joins TRBV10-1 to TRBJ1-3; D is uncertain. V lost 8 bases and J 0 bases, leaving 14 bases between the germline ends. The CDR3 runs 15 residues. Per germline, CDR1 WNHNN and CDR2 SYGVQD (reference sequence).

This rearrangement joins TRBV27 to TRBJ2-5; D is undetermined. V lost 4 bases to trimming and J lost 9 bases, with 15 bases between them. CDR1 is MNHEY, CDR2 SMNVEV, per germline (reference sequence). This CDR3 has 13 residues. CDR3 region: CASSSKVREAQYF. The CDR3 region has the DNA TGTGCCAGCAGTTCGAAGGTCCGCGAGGCCCAGTACTTC.

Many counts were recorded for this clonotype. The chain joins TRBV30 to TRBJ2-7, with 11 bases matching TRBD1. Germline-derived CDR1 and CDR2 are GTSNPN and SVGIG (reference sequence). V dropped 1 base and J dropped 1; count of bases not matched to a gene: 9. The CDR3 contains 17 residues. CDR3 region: CAWSAGQGAIGSYEQYF. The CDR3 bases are TGTGCCTGGAGTGCCGGACAGGGGGCGATAGGATCCTACGAGCAGTACTTC.

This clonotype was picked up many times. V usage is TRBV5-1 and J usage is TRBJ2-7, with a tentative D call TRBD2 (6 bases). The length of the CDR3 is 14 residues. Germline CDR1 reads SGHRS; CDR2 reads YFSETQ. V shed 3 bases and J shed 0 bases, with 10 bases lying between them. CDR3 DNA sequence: TGCGCCAGCAGCTCGGACGGGAGCTCCTACGAGCAGTACTTC. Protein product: CASSSDGSSYEQYF.

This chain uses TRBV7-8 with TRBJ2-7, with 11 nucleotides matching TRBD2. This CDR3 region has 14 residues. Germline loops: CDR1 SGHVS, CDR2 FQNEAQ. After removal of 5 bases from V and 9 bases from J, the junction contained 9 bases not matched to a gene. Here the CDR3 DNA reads TGTGCCAGCAGCCTCTCCGGGACTAGCGGTGTGCAGTACTTC. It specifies CASSLSGTSGVQYF. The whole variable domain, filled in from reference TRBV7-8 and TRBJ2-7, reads GAGVSQSPRYKVAKRGQDVALRCDPISGHVSLFWYQQALGQGPEFLTYFQNEAQLDKSGLPSDRFFAERPEGSVSTLKIQRTQQEDSAVYLCASSLSGTSGVQYFGPGTRLTVT.

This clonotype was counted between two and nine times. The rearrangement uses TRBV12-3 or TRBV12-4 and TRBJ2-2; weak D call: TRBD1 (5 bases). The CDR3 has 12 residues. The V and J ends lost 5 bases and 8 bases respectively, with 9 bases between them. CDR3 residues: CASSPWTGELFF. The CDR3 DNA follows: TGTGCCAGCAGTCCCTGGACAGGGGAGCTGTTTTTT.

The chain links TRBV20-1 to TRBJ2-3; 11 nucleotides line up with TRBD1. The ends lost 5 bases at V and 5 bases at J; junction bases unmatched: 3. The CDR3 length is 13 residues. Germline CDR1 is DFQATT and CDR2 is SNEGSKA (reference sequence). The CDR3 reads CSARTGGIDTQYF. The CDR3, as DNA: TGCAGTGCTCGGACAGGGGGCATAGATACGCAGTATTTT.

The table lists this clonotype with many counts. CDR3 sequence reads: CASSSGGGAHNEQFF. CDR3 nucleotides: TGCGCCAGCAGCTCCGGCGGGGGGGCTCACAATGAGCAGTTCTTC. The chain combines TRBV5-1 with TRBJ2-1, with 9 nucleotides matching TRBD2. With 3 bases clipped from V and 5 bases from J, the junction kept 6 bases outside the gene matches. CDR1 and CDR2 (germline): SGHRS, YFSETQ. CDR3 length: 15 residues.

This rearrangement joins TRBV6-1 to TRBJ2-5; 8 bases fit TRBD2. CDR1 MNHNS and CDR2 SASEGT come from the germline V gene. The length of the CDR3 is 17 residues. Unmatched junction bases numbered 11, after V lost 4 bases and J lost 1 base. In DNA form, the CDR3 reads TGTGCCAGCAGTGCCCCCGTTGCGGGGGGACTCCAAGAGACCCAGTACTTC. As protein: CASSAPVAGGLQETQYF.

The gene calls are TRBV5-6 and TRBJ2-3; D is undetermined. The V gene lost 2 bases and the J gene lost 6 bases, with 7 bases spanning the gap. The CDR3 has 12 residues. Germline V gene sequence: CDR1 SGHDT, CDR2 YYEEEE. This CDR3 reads CASSFEGDTQYF. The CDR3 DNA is TGTGCCAGCAGCTTTGAAGGGGATACGCAGTATTTT.

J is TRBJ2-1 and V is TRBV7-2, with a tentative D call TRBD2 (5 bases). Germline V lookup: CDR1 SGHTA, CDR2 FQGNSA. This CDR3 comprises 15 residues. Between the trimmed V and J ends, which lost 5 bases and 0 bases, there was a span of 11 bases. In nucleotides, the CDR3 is TGTGCCAGCAGCATAACACTAGGCTCCTACAATGAGCAGTTCTTC. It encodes CASSITLGSYNEQFF.

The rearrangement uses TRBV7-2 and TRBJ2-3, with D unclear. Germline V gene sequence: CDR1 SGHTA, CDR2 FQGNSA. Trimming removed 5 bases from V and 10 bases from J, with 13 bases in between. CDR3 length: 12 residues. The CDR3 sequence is CASSTDSVPQYF. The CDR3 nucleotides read TGTGCCAGCAGCACGGATTCAGTTCCGCAGTATTTT.

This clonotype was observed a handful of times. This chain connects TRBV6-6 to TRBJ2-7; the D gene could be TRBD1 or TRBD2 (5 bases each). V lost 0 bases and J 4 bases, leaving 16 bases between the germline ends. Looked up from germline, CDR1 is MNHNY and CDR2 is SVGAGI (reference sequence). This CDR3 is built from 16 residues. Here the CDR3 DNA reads TGTGCCAGCAGTTACTCGATGGGGACCGGGTCTTACGAGCAGTACTTC. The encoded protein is CASSYSMGTGSYEQYF.